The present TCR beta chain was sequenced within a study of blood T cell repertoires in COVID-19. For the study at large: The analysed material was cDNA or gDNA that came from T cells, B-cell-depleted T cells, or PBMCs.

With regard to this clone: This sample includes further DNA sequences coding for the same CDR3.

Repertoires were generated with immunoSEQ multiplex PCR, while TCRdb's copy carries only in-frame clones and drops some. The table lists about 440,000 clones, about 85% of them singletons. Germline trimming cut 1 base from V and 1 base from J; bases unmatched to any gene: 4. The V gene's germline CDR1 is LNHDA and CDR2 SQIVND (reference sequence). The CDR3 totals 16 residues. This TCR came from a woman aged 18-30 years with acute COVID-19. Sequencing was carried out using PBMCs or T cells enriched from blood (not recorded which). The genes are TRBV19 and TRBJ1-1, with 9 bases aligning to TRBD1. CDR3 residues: CASSIVRTGENTEAFF. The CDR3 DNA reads TGTGCCAGTAGTATAGTACGGACAGGGGAGAACACTGAAGCTTTCTTT. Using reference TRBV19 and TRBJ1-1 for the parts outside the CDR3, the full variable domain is DGGITQSPKYLFRKEGQNVTLSCEQNLNHDAMYWYRQDPGQGLRLIYYSQIVNDFQKGDIAEGYSVSREKKESFPLTVTSAQKNPTAFYLCASSIVRTGENTEAFFGQGTRLTVV.